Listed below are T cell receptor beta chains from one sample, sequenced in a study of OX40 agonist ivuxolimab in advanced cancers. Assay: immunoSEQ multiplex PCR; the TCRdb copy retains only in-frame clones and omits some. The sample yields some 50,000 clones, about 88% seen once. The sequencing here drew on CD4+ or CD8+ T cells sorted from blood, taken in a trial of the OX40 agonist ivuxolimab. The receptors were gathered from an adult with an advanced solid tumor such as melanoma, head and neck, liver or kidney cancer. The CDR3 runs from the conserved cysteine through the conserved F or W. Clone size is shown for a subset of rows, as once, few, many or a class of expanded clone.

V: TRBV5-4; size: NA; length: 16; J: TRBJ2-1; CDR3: CASSLGGTSGSIEQFF
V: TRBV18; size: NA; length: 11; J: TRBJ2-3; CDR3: CASRQGDTQYF
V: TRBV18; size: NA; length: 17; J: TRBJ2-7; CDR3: CASSAGMGVEGTYEQYF
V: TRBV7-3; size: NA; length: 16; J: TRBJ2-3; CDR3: CASSTGTSEGTDTQYF
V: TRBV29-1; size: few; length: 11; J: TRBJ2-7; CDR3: CSTLDWYEQYF
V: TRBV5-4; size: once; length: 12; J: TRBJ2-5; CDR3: CASSKIEETQYF
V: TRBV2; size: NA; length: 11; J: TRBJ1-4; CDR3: CASSEFGKLFF
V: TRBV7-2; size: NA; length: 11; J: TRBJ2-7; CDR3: CASSLKYEQYF
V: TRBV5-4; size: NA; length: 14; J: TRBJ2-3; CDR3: CAGTSGLHTDTQYF
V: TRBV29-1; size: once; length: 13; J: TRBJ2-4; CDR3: CSAGGEAKNIQYF
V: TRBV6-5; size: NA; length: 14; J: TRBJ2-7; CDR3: CASSYRAGTYEQYF
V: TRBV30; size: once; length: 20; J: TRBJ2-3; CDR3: CAWSGSSLSGRVTSTDTQYF
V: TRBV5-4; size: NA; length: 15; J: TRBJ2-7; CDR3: CASSSRLGTPYEQYF
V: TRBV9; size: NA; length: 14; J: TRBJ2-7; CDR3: CASSPAGGIYEQYF
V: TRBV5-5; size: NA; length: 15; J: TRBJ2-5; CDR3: CASSGLGTPQETQYF
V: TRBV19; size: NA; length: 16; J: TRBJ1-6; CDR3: CASSIAGTGYNSPLHF
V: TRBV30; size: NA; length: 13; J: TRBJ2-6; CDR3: CAWENSGANVLTF
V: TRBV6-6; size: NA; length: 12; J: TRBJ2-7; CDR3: CASSSGTYEQYF
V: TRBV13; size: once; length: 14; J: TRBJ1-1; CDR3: CASSTGFADTEAFF
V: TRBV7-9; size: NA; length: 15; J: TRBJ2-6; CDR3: CASSIRVSGANVLTF
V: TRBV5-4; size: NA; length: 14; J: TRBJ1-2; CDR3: CASSYNRQGEGYTF
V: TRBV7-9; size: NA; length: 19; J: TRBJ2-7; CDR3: CASSSRDRGLIGESYEQYF
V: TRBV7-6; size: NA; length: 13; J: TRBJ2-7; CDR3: CASSLESDSEQYF
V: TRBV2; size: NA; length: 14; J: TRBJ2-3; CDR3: CASKLTTVTDTQYF
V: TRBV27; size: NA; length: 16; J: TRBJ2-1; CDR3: CASSTRPQESYNEQFF
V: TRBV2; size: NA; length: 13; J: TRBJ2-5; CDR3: CASSPGTGETQYF
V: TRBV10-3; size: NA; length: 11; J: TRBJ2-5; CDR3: CAISGGETQYF
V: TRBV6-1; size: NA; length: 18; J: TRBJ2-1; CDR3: CASSEAVSTSGIYNEQFF
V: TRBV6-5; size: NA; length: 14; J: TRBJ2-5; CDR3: CASRRDPASETQYF
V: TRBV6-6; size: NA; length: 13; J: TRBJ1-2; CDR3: CASTLQGAYGYTF
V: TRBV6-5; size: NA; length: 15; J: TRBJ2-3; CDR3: CASSYGGGGTDTQYF
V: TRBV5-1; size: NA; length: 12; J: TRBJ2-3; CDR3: CASSLWADTQYF
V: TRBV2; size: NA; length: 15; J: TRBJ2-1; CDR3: CASTKEVGRHNEQFF
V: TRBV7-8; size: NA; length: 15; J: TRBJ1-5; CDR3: CASSHRGLGNQPQHF
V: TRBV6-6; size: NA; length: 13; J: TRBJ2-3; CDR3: CASMEGGTDTQYF
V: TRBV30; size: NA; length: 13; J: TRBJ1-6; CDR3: CAWNGQGNSPLHF
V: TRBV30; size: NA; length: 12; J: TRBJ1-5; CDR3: CAWSVVNQPQHF
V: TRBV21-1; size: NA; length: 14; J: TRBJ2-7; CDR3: CASSFTGRAYEQYF
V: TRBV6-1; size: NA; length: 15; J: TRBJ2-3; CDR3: CASSEAHPGADTQYF
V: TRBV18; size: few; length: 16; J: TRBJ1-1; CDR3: CASSPFPTGSGTEAFF
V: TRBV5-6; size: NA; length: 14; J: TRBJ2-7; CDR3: CASSPRGHAYEQYF
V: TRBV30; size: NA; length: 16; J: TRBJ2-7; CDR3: CAWAGLAGGLSYEQYF
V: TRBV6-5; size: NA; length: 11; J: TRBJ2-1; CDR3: CASSYDDEQFF
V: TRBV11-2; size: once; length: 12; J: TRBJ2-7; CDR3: CASNGLNYEQYF
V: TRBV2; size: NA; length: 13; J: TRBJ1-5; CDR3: CASSDRGGQPQHF
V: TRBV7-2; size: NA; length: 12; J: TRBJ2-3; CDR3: CASSSLRDTQYF